What follows are 9 T cell receptor beta chains derived from one specimen sequenced in a study of T cell repertoires in cytomegalovirus infection. TCRdb independently ran MiXCR on the reads; one entry per CDR3 protein. The table lists fewer than 1,000,000 distinct CDR3 sequences, approximately 31% of them singletons, with around 15% in the top ten. These receptors' targets are unknown. The sample consisted of cultured CD8+ T cells from PBMCs, taken from culture after CMV antigen stimulation. Every receptor here comes from a human donor in good health (CMV status not recorded). Some clones in this sample may be carry-over from other donors' samples.

The rearrangement joins TRBV7-3 to TRBJ2-5; 16 bases fit TRBD2. V lost 2 bases, J lost 5 bases, and 8 bases stayed unmatched. The CDR3 is 18 amino acids. Germline CDR1 and CDR2: SGHTA and FQGTGA. CDR3 in DNA: TGTGCCAGCAGCTTAGTGGGACTAGCGGGGGGGCGCGCCGAGACCCAGTACTTC. This encodes CASSLVGLAGGRAETQYF.

This clonotype has only a few counts. The chain carries TRBV19 and TRBJ1-5; a possible D gene is TRBD1 (5 bases). The ends were cut back, 6 bases at V and 4 bases at J, with 19 bases in the middle. The CDR3 is 16 residues long. CDR1 is LNHDA, CDR2 SQIVND, per germline (reference sequence). The CDR3 DNA reads TGTGCCAGTAGGACCCGGGGCAGGGAACGTAATCAGCCCCAGCATTTT. Residues: CASRTRGRERNQPQHF.

The chain recombines TRBV24-1 with TRBJ2-1; 7 positions match TRBD2. The CDR3 is 14 residues long. Trimming removed 4 bases from V and 7 bases from J; junction bases left unmatched: 6. Germline V gives CDR1 KGHDR, CDR2 SFDVKD. The CDR3 DNA sequence: TGTGCCACCAGTGAGACCGGGACTAAGAATGAGCAGTTCTTC. Protein product: CATSETGTKNEQFF.

The rearrangement joins TRBV27 to TRBJ1-5; 8 positions match TRBD1. Germline V lookup: CDR1 MNHEY, CDR2 SMNVEV (reference sequence). The length of the CDR3 is 14 residues. After removal of 6 bases from V and 6 bases from J, the junction contained 7 bases not matched to a gene. The CDR3 region is CASRIQGGTQPQHF. CDR3 DNA: TGTGCCAGCAGAATACAGGGGGGAACTCAGCCCCAGCATTTT.

This clonotype was observed once. The chain employs TRBV28 and TRBJ2-5, with a tentative D call TRBD1 (6 bases). V lost 7 bases, J lost 4 bases, and 25 bases lay in between. There are 17 residues in the CDR3. Per the germline V gene, CDR1 is MDHEN and CDR2 is SYDVKM. CDR3: CASTHYPLDRLRETQYF. CDR3 coding DNA: TGTGCCAGCACCCATTACCCCCTCGACAGGTTAAGAGAGACCCAGTACTTC.

V gene TRBV24-1 combines with J gene TRBJ2-3; D is uncertain. V was clipped by 6 bases and J by 4 bases, with 4 bases between them. The CDR3 runs to 11 residues. Per the germline V gene, CDR1 is KGHDR and CDR2 is SFDVKD. CDR3 protein: CATSHADTQYF. The CDR3 region has the DNA TGTGCCACCAGTCACGCAGATACGCAGTATTTT.

This clonotype was detected a few times. The chain carries TRBV9 and TRBJ1-1, with D uncertain. The V gene lost 0 bases and the J gene lost 0 bases, with 9 bases spanning the gap. CDR1 is SGDLS and CDR2 is YYNGEE in the germline V gene. The CDR3 spans 15 residues. CDR3 protein: CASSVEEEMNTEAFF. The CDR3 DNA reads as TGTGCCAGCAGCGTAGAAGAGGAAATGAACACTGAAGCTTTCTTT. Drawing the rest from reference TRBV9 and TRBJ1-1, the complete variable domain is DSGVTQTPKHLITATGQRVTLRCSPRSGDLSVYWYQQSLDQGLQFLIQYYNGEERAKGNILERFSAQQFPDLHSELNLSSLELGDSALYFCASSVEEEMNTEAFFGQGTRLTVV.

Comments on this clonotype: With a much larger clone just one base away, this may be a read error. The V gene is TRBV6-5, the J gene TRBJ2-1, with 11 bases aligning to TRBD2. CDR1 MNHEY and CDR2 SVGAGI come from the germline V gene. The CDR3 totals 15 residues. Trimming took 5 bases from V and 6 from J; bases not matched to a gene: 6. For the CDR3, the DNA is TGTGCCAGCAGTCGATGGGGGACTAGCGGCAATGAGCAGTTCTTC. Encoded protein: CASSRWGTSGNEQFF.

The V call is TRBV6-1, the J call TRBJ2-7, with a tentative D call TRBD1 (6 bases). Trimming shortened V by 4 bases and J by 2 bases, and 24 bases separated the two germline ends. In germline, CDR1 is MNHNS, CDR2 SASEGT. The CDR3 totals 18 residues. Here the CDR3 DNA reads TGTGCCAGCAGTGGTCGAGCCGTTACCGGGACACGGACCTACGAGCAGTACGTC. Translating it yields CASSGRAVTGTRTYEQYV.